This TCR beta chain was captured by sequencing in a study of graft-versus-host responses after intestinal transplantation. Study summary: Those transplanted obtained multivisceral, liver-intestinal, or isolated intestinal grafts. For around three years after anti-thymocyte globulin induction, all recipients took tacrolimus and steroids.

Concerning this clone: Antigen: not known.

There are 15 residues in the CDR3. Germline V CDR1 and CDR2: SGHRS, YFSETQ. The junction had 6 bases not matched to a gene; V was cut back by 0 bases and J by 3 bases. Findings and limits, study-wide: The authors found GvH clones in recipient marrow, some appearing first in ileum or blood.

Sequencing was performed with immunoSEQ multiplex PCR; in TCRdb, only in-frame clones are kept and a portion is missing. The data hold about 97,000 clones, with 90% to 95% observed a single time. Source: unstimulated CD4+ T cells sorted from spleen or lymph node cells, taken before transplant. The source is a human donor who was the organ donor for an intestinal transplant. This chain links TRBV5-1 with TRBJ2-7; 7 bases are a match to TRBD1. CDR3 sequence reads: CASSLVPRDSYEQYF. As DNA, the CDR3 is TGCGCCAGCAGCTTGGTTCCCCGGGACAGCTACGAGCAGTACTTC. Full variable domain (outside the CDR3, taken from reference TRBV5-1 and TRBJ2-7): KAGVTQTPRYLIKTRGQQVTLSCSPISGHRSVSWYQQTPGQGLQFLFEYFSETQRNKGNFPGRFSGRQFSNSRSEMNVSTLELGDSALYLCASSLVPRDSYEQYFGPGTRLTVT.